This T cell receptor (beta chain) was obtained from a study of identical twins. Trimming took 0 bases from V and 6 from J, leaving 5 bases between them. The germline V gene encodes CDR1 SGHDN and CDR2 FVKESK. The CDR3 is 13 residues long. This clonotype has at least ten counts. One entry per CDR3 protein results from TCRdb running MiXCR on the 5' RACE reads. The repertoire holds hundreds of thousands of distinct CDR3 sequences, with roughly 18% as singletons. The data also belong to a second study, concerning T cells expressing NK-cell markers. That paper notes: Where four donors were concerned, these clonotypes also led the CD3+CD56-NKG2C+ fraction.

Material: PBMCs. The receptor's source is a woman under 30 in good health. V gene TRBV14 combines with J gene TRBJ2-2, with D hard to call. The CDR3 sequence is CASSQDFAGELFF. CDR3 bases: TGTGCCAGCAGCCAAGATTTCGCCGGGGAGCTGTTTTTT.